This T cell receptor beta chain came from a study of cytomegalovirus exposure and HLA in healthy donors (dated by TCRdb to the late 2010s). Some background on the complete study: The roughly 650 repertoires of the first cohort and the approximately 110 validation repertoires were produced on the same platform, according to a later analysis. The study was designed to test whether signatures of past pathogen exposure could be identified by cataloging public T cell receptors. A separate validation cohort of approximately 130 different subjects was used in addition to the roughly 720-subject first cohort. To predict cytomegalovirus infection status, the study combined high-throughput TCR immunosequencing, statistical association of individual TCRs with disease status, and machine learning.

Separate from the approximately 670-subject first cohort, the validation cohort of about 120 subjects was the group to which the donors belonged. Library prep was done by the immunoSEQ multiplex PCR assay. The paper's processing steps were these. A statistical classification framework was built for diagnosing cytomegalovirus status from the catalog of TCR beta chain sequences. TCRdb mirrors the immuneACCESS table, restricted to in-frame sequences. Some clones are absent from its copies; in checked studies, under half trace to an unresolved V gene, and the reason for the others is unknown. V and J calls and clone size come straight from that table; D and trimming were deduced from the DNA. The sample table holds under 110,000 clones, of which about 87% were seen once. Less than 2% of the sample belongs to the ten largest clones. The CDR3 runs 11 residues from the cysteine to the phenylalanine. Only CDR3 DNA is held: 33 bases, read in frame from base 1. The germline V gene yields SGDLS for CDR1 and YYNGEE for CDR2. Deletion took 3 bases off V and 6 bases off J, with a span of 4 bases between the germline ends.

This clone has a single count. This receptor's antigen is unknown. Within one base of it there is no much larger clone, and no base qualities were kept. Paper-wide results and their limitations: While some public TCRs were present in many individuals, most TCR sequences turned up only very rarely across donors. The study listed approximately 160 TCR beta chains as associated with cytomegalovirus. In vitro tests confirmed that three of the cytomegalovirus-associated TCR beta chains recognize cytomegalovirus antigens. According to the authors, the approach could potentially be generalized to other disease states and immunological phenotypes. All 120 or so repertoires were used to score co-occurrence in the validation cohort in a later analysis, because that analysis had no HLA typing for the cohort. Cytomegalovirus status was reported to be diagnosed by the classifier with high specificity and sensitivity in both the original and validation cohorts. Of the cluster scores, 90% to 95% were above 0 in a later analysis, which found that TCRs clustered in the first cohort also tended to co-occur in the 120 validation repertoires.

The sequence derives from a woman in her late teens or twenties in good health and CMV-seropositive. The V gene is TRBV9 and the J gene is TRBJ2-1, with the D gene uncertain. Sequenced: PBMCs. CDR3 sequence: CASSAFNEQFF. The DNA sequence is TGTGCCAGCAGCGCCTTCAATGAGCAGTTCTTC.